This TCR beta chain appears in the sequencing data of a study of identical twins. General study findings and limits: Out-of-frame alpha sequences common to twins were enriched for low generation probability. While abundant cord blood beta clonotypes carried fewer insertions, memory repertoires showed no such pattern.

TCRdb reanalysed the 5' RACE reads using MiXCR and keeps one entry per CDR3 protein. The sample shows a few hundred thousand distinct CDR3 sequences, roughly 9% of them seen only once. Germline trimming cut 6 bases from V and 7 bases from J; bases unmatched to any gene: 8. There are 13 residues in the CDR3. CDR1 and CDR2 (germline): DFQATT, SNEGSKA (reference sequence). This clonotype was seen a handful of times. Antigen specificity is unknown. The source of this sequence is a woman in her forties or fifties in good health. The chain carries TRBV20-1 and TRBJ1-4, with 7 bases that match TRBD1. Sequencing used naive T cells sorted from blood. The CDR3 region is CSAPRGRVEKLFF. CDR3 nucleotide sequence: TGCAGTGCCCCGAGGGGGCGGGTTGAAAAACTGTTTTTT.